These 12 T cell receptor beta chains share one sample of origin, sequenced in a study of T cell repertoires in cytomegalovirus infection (dated by TCRdb to about 2019). TCRdb lists the instrument as Illumina HiSeq 1500. TCRdb reprocessing: public reads trimmed at Q25 with fastp, clones called with MiXCR, in-frame beta chains kept. One record per CDR3 amino acid sequence lists the most common genes and DNA. The sample includes approximately 320,000 distinct CDR3 sequences, with 9% to 9.5% observed a single time. The top ten hold 4.3% of the sample. The sequenced material came from PBMCs. These receptors all stem from a human donor in good health (CMV status not recorded). Some clones in this sample may be carry-over from other donors' samples.

This clonotype was seen at least ten times. The rearrangement joins TRBV7-2 to TRBJ1-5; D remains unclear. CDR3 length: 14 amino acids. Germline values: CDR1 SGHTA, CDR2 FQGNSA. Trimming shortened V by 2 bases and J by 4 bases, and 9 bases separated the two germline ends. For the CDR3, the DNA is TGTGCCAGCAGCTTAACGCAGCAGAATCAGCCCCAGCATTTT. Translating it yields CASSLTQQNQPQHF.

This clonotype was detected a few times. The chain carries TRBV29-1 and TRBJ1-2, with D unclear. The CDR3 runs 14 residues. Germline V gives CDR1 SQVTM, CDR2 ANQGSEA. V was shortened by 0 bases and J by 8 bases, with 16 bases between the two germline ends. CDR3 residues: CSVEEIGQVQGYTF. DNA of the CDR3: TGCAGCGTTGAAGAGATCGGGCAGGTTCAAGGCTACACCTTC.

This clonotype was seen only a few times. V is TRBV29-1 and J is TRBJ2-7; D unclear. Germline V CDR1 and CDR2: SQVTM, ANQGSEA. This CDR3 comprises 12 residues. Trimming stripped 1 base from V and 6 bases from J, with 10 bases between. In DNA form, the CDR3 reads TGCAGCGTTGAAGGGGTCGCGTCCGAGCAGTACTTC. Translating gives CSVEGVASEQYF.

This clonotype was seen only a few times. The chain carries TRBV12-3 or TRBV12-4 and TRBJ2-7, with 9 positions matching TRBD2. CDR3 size: 14 residues. The junction had 4 bases not matched to a gene; V was cut back by 5 bases and J by 2 bases. The CDR3 sequence is CASSPSGVPYEQYF. The CDR3, as DNA: TGTGCCAGCAGTCCTAGCGGGGTACCCTACGAGCAGTACTTC.

Ten or more counts support this clonotype. The rearrangement uses TRBV4-1 and TRBJ2-5; 12 bases agree with TRBD2. Unmatched junction bases numbered 4, after V lost 6 bases and J lost 2 bases. CDR3 size: 15 residues. Germline V gene data show CDR1 as MGHRA and CDR2 as YSYEKL. The DNA for the CDR3 is TGCGCCAGCAGTCTAGCGGGGGGGTCACAAGAGACCCAGTACTTC. As protein: CASSLAGGSQETQYF.

This clonotype appeared a few times. The chain has TRBV25-1 and TRBJ1-2, with D uncertain. Germline V gene sequence: CDR1 MGHDK, CDR2 SYGVNS. V shed 7 bases and J shed 3 bases, with 6 bases lying between them. The CDR3 loop spans 11 amino acids. CDR3 DNA: TGTGCCAGCAAGGCGTACTATGGCTACACCTTC. Protein product: CASKAYYGYTF.

In the case of this clonotype: At one end, the junction sequence differs from germline, possibly due to a read error. The chain recombines TRBV12-3 or TRBV12-4 with TRBJ2-7, with D uncertain. The CDR3 runs to 13 residues. CDR3 region: CTSSYAPSYEQYF. The CDR3 DNA reads as TGTACCAGCAGTTACGCGCCATCCTACGAGCAGTACTTC.

The chain carries TRBV6-6 and TRBJ2-5; 8 bases are shared with TRBD2. The trim removed 6 bases at V and 4 bases at J, leaving 7 bases unmatched. Germline V gene lookup returns CDR1 MNHNY and CDR2 SVGAGI (reference sequence). The CDR3 covers 14 residues. CDR3 region: CASSYGGARETQYF. The DNA of the CDR3 is TGTGCCAGCAGCTACGGGGGGGCAAGAGAGACCCAGTACTTC.

The rearrangement joins TRBV4-2 to TRBJ2-1; D is unresolved. Germline V gene sequence: CDR1 LGHNA, CDR2 YNFKEQ. This CDR3 spans 14 amino acids. The V and J ends lost 1 base and 7 bases respectively, with 11 bases between them. The CDR3 is CASSQGELGNEQFF. CDR3 nucleotides: TGTGCCAGCAGCCAAGGGGAATTAGGGAATGAGCAGTTCTTC.

The chain uses TRBV7-6 and TRBJ2-1, with 7 bases matching TRBD2. Germline CDR1 is SGHVS and CDR2 is FNYEAQ. V shed 2 bases, J shed 1 base, and the junction held 2 bases outside the gene matches. The CDR3 loop spans 15 amino acids. The CDR3 nucleotides are TGTGCCAGCAGCTTACTAGCGGTGTCCTACAATGAGCAGTTCTTC. This sequence encodes CASSLLAVSYNEQFF.

The chain uses TRBV7-2 and TRBJ2-3; no reliable D call. V was shortened by 7 bases and J by 2 bases, with 10 bases between the two germline ends. The germline V gene encodes CDR1 SGHTA and CDR2 FQGNSA. This CDR3 spans 13 amino acids. CDR3 in amino acids: CASKFRFTDTQYF. For the CDR3, the DNA is TGTGCCAGCAAATTCCGGTTCACAGATACGCAGTATTTT. Full variable domain (rest looked up from reference TRBV7-2 and TRBJ2-3): GAGVSQSPSNKVTEKGKDVELRCDPISGHTALYWYRQSLGQGLEFLIYFQGNSAPDKSGLPSDRFSAERTGGSVSTLTIQRTQQEDSAVYLCASKFRFTDTQYFGPGTRLTVL.

The chain has TRBV28 and TRBJ2-2; D is perhaps TRBD2 (6 bases). The CDR3 totals 14 residues. Trimming took off 8 bases at V and 0 bases at J, with 10 bases between the two ends. In germline, CDR1 is MDHEN, CDR2 SYDVKM. The CDR3 region is CASHRGSNTGELFF. In DNA, the CDR3 is TGTGCCAGCCACCGGGGGTCGAACACCGGGGAGCTGTTTTTT.